This TCR beta chain was recorded in a study of beta chain features in type 1 diabetes. Sequencing targeted expressed TCRB transcripts, as all isolated RNA had been reverse transcribed. Data came from immunoSEQ multiplex PCR; TCRdb stores just in-frame clones and leaves some out. Found here are roughly 500,000 clones, approximately 10% of them singletons; the top ten hold about 0.042%. Germline V lookup: CDR1 SNHLY, CDR2 FYNNEI. The CDR3 covers 15 residues. V was cut by 5 bases and J by 1 base, with 14 bases left in between. Cells sorted by CD45RO/CCR7/CD25/CD127/CD95/CD27 comprised CD4+ naive, central memory, regulatory and stem cell-like memory cells.

This chain uses TRBV2 with TRBJ1-1; D not certain. The specimen was naive CD4+ T cells from blood. This receptor was obtained from a woman between 18 and 29 years old in good health. For the CDR3, the DNA is TGTGCCAGCAGTTGGGAGGGAGGGTGGAACACTGAAGCTTTCTTT. Residues: CASSWEGGWNTEAFF.